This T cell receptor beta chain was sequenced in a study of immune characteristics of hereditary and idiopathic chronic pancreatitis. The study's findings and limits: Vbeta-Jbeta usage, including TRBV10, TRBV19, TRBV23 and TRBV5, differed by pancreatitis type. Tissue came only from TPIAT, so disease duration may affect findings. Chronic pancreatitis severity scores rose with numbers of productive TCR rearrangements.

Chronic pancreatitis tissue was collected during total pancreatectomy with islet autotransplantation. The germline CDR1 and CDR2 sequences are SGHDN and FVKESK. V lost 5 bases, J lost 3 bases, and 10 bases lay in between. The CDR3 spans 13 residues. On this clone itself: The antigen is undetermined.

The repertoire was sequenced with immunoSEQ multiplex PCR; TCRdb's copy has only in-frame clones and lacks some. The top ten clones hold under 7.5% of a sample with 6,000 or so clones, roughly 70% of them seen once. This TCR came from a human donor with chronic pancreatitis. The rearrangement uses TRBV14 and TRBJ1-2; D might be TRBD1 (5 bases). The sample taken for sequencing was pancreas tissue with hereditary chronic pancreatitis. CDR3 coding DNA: TGTGCCAGCAGCGTAGGGGAGGACTATGGCTACACCTTC. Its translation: CASSVGEDYGYTF.